This T cell receptor beta chain was obtained from a study of T cells in Graves' hyperthyroidism and ophthalmopathy. The source material, RNA transcripts, was used to amplify TCR beta CDR3 regions. A first-round RT-PCR of the TCR CDR3 used the HTBI primer set. MiXCR, run by TCRdb on the multiplex PCR reads, gives a single entry per CDR3 protein. The sample records hundreds of thousands of distinct CDR3 sequences, 12% to 15% being singletons. General observations from the study: Patients with ophthalmopathy were separated from those with stable hyperthyroidism by a 13 V-J model. Most expanded thyroid clonotypes above 0.001 recurred in blood.

In this sample, this clonotype turned up a few times. The antigen is not known. V lost 2 bases, J lost 1 base, and 8 bases lay in between. Looked up from germline, CDR1 is MNHEY and CDR2 is SMNVEV (reference sequence). This CDR3 is 14 amino acids long. Over 18 months, lack of ophthalmopathy progression marked Graves' hyperthyroidism as stable. Uncontrolled infection, other autoimmune disease, pregnancy or lactation disqualified patients from enrolment. The J gene is TRBJ1-1, the V gene TRBV27, with unresolved D. The specimen was blood. The receptor comes from a woman in her late teens or twenties with Graves' hyperthyroidism. CDR3 sequence: CASSLVWGNTEAFF. CDR3 sequence (DNA): TGTGCCAGCAGTTTAGTGTGGGGGAACACTGAAGCTTTCTTT.